These T cell receptor beta chains were read from a single sample in a study of cytotoxic CD8 clonotypes in ibrutinib-treated CLL. Libraries were prepared by immunoSEQ multiplex PCR; TCRdb keeps only in-frame clonotypes and omits some of them. The sample has about 130,000 clones; 84% are singletons. The specimen comprised PBMCs, sampled after 24 months of ibrutinib treatment. Every receptor here comes from a human donor with chronic lymphocytic leukemia. Both conserved end residues are part of each CDR3. D genes are given only for firm matches. The size of a clone is reported for some rows only, either as once, few or many, or as a class for expanded clones.

>TRBJ1-1|NA|TRBV9|NA
TGTGCCAGCAGCCCCACCGGGATGACCACTGAAGCTTTCTTT
CASSPTGMTTEAFF
>TRBJ2-3|NA|TRBV10-3|TRBD2
TGTGCCATCAGTCGAGCCGCCCTAGCGGGGGGCGGCTCAGATACGCAGTATTTT
CAISRAALAGGGSDTQYF
>TRBJ1-2|NA|TRBV6-5|NA
TGTGCCAGCAGTTACTCGAGACGACAGAACTATGGCTACACCTTC
CASSYSRRQNYGYTF
>TRBJ2-2|few|TRBV11-3|NA
TGTGCCAGCAGCTTAGCGGGGGAAGACACCGGGGAGCTGTTTTTT
CASSLAGEDTGELFF
>TRBJ2-5|NA|TRBV9|TRBD2
TGTGCCAGCAGCCCCCGACTAGCGGATCAAGAGACCCAGTACTTC
CASSPRLADQETQYF
>TRBJ1-3|once|TRBV15|NA
TGTGCCACCAGCAGCTCTGGAAACACCATATATTTT
CATSSSGNTIYF
>TRBJ1-6|few|TRBV7-9|NA
TGTGCCAGCAGCCAAGAGTCTATACTTTCACCCCTCCACTTT
CASSQESILSPLHF
>TRBJ1-5|NA|TRBV6-6|NA
TGTGCCAGCCGTAGGGAAGGATTTAGCAATCAGCCCCAGCATTTT
CASRREGFSNQPQHF
>TRBJ1-5|NA|TRBV7-6|TRBD1
TGTGCCAGCAGCGCCGGACAGGCCCTCGGACAGCCCCAGCATTTT
CASSAGQALGQPQHF
>TRBJ2-3|NA|TRBV2|TRBD1
TGTGCCAGCAGTGAACAGGGGGCTTCAGATACGCAGTATTTT
CASSEQGASDTQYF
>TRBJ2-3|NA|TRBV7-2|TRBD2
TGTGCCAGCAGCTTAGCGCCTAGCGGGGGCCGCGGTAGGACAGATACGCAGTATTTT
CASSLAPSGGRGRTDTQYF
>TRBJ1-3|NA|TRBV7-2|NA
TGTGCCAGCAGCCCATCGGGGGGAAACACCATATATTTT
CASSPSGGNTIYF
>TRBJ1-5|NA|TRBV30|TRBD1
TGTGCCTGGAGTCCGGACAGGGGAGGACAGCCCCAGCATTTT
CAWSPDRGGQPQHF
>TRBJ1-5|NA|TRBV4-3|NA
TGCGCCAGCAGCCAAGAGCCGCAGGGCGTCAATCAGCCCCAGCATTTT
CASSQEPQGVNQPQHF
>TRBJ2-1|NA|TRBV5-1|TRBD2
TGCGCCAGCAGCTTAAGACTAGCGGGGGGCCTAAGCAATGAGCAGTTCTTC
CASSLRLAGGLSNEQFF
>TRBJ2-5|NA|TRBV19|NA
TGTGCCAGTAGCCCTGGGGCCCCCCGGGAAGAGACCCAGTACTTC
CASSPGAPREETQYF
>TRBJ2-7|NA|TRBV7-8|NA
TGTGCCAGCAGCTTAGCTTTGTATTGGCGCCAAAACTCCTACGAGCAGTACTTC
CASSLALYWRQNSYEQYF
>TRBJ2-7|NA|TRBV18|NA
TGTGCCAGCTCGCCCGTTATGGGCGACGAGCAGTACTTC
CASSPVMGDEQYF
>TRBJ2-3|once|TRBV7-2|NA
TGTGCCAGCAGCTTGGGGAGCGGGAGCACAGATACGCAGTATTTT
CASSLGSGSTDTQYF
>TRBJ2-1|NA|TRBV15|TRBD2
TGTGCCACCAGCTTCCGGGGGACTAGCTCCTACAATGAGCAGTTCTTC
CATSFRGTSSYNEQFF
>TRBJ2-3|NA|TRBV4-1|NA
TGCGCCAGCAGCCGAGTACAGGGTCTAGGGGCAGATACGCAGTATTTT
CASSRVQGLGADTQYF
>TRBJ2-1|few|TRBV7-9|TRBD1
TGTGCCAGCAGCCCAGTGGACAGGGACGAGCAGTTCTTC
CASSPVDRDEQFF
>TRBJ1-4|NA|TRBV4-1|NA
TGCGCCAGCAGCCCCGACCCCGGGTCAACAACTAATGAAAAACTGTTTTTT
CASSPDPGSTTNEKLFF
>TRBJ2-7|NA|TRBV6-5|NA
TGTGCCAGCAGGCGACTCGGACAGCGAGTTTACTTC
CASRRLGQRVYF
>TRBJ2-3|NA|TRBV5-1|TRBD2
TGCGCCAGCAGCGCGACTAGCGGGGGGGATACGCAGTATTTT
CASSATSGGDTQYF
>TRBJ2-7|medium-sized|TRBV27|TRBD1
TGTGCCAGCAGTTTATCGGTCAGGGGGACCTACGAGCAGTACTTC
CASSLSVRGTYEQYF
>TRBJ1-1|few|TRBV25-1|NA
TGTGCCAGCAGTGAGTATTTGGTCACTGAAGCTTTCTTT
CASSEYLVTEAFF
>TRBJ2-2|NA|TRBV5-6|NA
TGTGCCAGCAGCTTGAGTATGCGAGGGGACGGGGAGCTGTTTTTT
CASSLSMRGDGELFF